The present T cell receptor beta chain was sequenced within a study of low-dose radiotherapy and immunotherapy resistance in tumors (dated by TCRdb to 2022 to 2024). About the study as a whole: Cohort 1 received 0.5 Gy per fraction every 2 weeks, with a prescribed total PTV dose of 6.5 Gy. Starting on cycle 1 day 1, patients took 300 mg of aspirin by mouth once daily for four cycles. Nivolumab and ipilimumab were both given intravenously, with nivolumab at a 240 mg flat dose every two weeks and ipilimumab at 1 mg/kg every six weeks. Cyclophosphamide 200 mg/m2 was administered intravenously every two weeks, one day before each radiation and immunotherapy administration. Patients in Cohort 2 were given 1 Gy per fraction every two weeks, for a total of 13 Gy across 26 weeks. The translational analysis covered eight patients: three from the first dose cohort and the first five from the second dose cohort. Randomization of trial participants into treatment groups was not performed.

CDR1 MNHEY and CDR2 SVGAGI were looked up in the germline V gene. Its CDR3 holds 15 amino acids, cysteine through phenylalanine. Solely the CDR3 DNA is kept, with 45 bases framed from the first base. V gives up 5 bases and J gives up 12 bases, and the segment between their germline ends measures 20 bases. For this clonotype: There is no known antigen for this receptor. Base qualities are not recorded, but no much larger clone differs from it by a single base.

First-strand cDNA was synthesized using Superscript III and a set of TRAV- and TRBV-specific primers, so that both TCRalpha and TCRbeta chains were covered. TCRs were amplified with Phusion for 20 to 25 PCR cycles using a constant-region primer together with the adapter attached to the V primers. Amplification of the isolated mRNA was done with the MessageAmp II aRNA Amplification Kit, which involved a 16-hour in vitro transcription at 37 degrees C. mRNA for TCR sequencing was isolated with the Dynabeads mRNA DIRECT Purification Kit. Indexed Illumina adapters were added in a second Phusion PCR of 20 to 25 cycles, after which AMPure XP beads were used to purify the products. As for the authors' bioinformatics: Custom Perl scripts were used to pool TCR sequences that encoded the same protein, to remove out-of-frame sequences, and to calculate the abundance of each clonotype. TCR sequences supported by only a single read were excluded from analysis. The metrics used to describe the repertoires included Shannon entropy, Gini index, clonality, richness, and the frequency of TCRs shared between repertoires. TCRdb reran the public reads through fastp at Q25 and MiXCR, keeping productive beta chains. One record per CDR3 amino acid sequence lists the most common genes and DNA. These V and J calls rely on TCRdb rather than the paper's analysis. This sample holds fewer than 20,000 distinct CDR3 sequences; around 72% were observed only once. The ten largest clones take up 9.5% to 12% of the sample.

Donors were enrolled in RACIN, a single-arm phase I dose-escalation trial in which nivolumab, ipilimumab, aspirin, low-dose cyclophosphamide and low-dose radiotherapy were combined. Patients with advanced, TIL-negative solid tumors were considered eligible. The rearranged segments are TRBV6-5 and TRBJ1-6; the best D guess is TRBD1, with 6 bases matching. The TCR sequence derives from a human donor with advanced metastatic prostate, ovarian, gallbladder or colorectal cancer (not recorded which). This table probably holds off-target reads from a library built for another chain. This receptor has the CDR3 CASSKDSYSFGPLHF. Read as DNA, the sequence is TGTGCCAGCAGTAAGGACAGCTATTCGTTTGGACCCCTCCACTTT.